These 2 T cell receptor delta chains came from one sample sequenced in a study of gamma-delta chains in newborns, infants, children (dated by TCRdb to about 2019). The sample was run on an Illumina MiSeq. TCRdb called clones from the public reads with CATT, and repeated DNA sequences were later combined into one row. The sample table records thousands of delta-chain clones; 45% to 65% of these occur just once. Of the sample, about 15% is held by the ten largest clones. The sample consisted of blood. The source is a child who received the measles vaccine.

With respect to this clone: Since a much larger clone is just one base distant, this may be a read error. This chain links TRDV3 with TRDJ3; 7 bases line up with TRDD2. Germline loops: CDR1 TVYSNPD, CDR2 GDNSRS (reference sequence). Losses at the gene ends were 3 bases for V and 0 bases for J; bases not matched to a gene: 23. The length of the CDR3 is 22 residues. For the CDR3, the DNA is TGTGCCTTCCCTCCTTCCTCCGTCGATCCTGGCCGAAACTCCTGGGACACCCGACAGATGTTTTTC. Translation gives CAFPPSSVDPGRNSWDTRQMFF. Filled out from reference TRDV3 and TRDJ3, the complete variable domain reads CDKVTQSSPDQTVASGSEVVLLCTYDTVYSNPDLFWYRIRPDYSFQFVFYGDNSRSEGADFTQGRFSVKHILTQKAFHLVISPVRTEDSATYYCAFPPSSVDPGRNSWDTRQMFFGTGIKLFVEP.

This clone is termed medium-sized. Other DNA sequences in this sample translate to the same CDR3. The chain uses TRDV2 and TRDJ2; TRDD3 is a possible D gene (6 bases). Germline V gene sequence: CDR1 GEAIGNYY, CDR2 EKD. Trimming pared 1 base from V and 7 bases from J, leaving 12 bases between. The length of the CDR3 is 14 residues. CDR3: CACDTWGGGAQLFF. In nucleotides, the CDR3 is TGTGCCTGTGACACTTGGGGGGGAGGAGCACAACTCTTCTTT.